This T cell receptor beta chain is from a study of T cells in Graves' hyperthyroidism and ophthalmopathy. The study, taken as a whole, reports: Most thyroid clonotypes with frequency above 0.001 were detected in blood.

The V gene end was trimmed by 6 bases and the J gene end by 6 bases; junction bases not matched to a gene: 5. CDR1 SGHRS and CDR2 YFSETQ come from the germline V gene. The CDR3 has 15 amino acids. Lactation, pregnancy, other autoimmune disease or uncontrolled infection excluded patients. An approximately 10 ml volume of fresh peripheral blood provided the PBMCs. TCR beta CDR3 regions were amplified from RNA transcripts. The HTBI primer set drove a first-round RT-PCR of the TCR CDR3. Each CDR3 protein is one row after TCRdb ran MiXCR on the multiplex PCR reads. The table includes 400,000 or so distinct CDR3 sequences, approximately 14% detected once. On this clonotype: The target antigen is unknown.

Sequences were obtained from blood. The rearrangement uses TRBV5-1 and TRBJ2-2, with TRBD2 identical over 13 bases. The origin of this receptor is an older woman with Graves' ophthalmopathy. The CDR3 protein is CASTGLAGAPGELFF. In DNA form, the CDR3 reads TGCGCCAGCACTGGACTAGCGGGAGCACCCGGGGAGCTGTTTTTT.